This T cell receptor (beta chain) was identified in a study of regulatory T cells in long-lasting Graves disease. Time point denoted: newly diagnosed GD, antithyroid drugs for less than 3 months. With RNA extracted from PBMCs as input, the TCR library was made. TCR beta libraries were built with iRepertoire HTBI primers and Arm-PCR of CDR3 regions. MiXCR, run by TCRdb on the multiplex PCR reads, gives a single entry per CDR3 protein. The sample gives a few hundred thousand distinct CDR3 sequences, approximately 12% of which show up once; under 20% is in the top ten. Trimming shortened V by 3 bases and J by 4 bases, and 10 bases separated the two germline ends. The CDR3 is 14 residues long. Many counts were recorded for this clonotype. The same sample was also used in a study of T cells in Graves' hyperthyroidism and ophthalmopathy.

The specimen was peripheral blood mononuclear cells (PBMCs), collected at new diagnosis, from a patient treated with antithyroid drugs. This receptor was obtained from a woman younger than 35 with Graves disease. The rearrangement links TRBV12-3 or TRBV12-4 to TRBJ2-1; a weak D match, TRBD1 (5 bases). The CDR3 DNA sequence: TGTGCCAGCAGTTTGAGACAGAGGTACAATGAGCAGTTCTTC. This gives the protein CASSLRQRYNEQFF.